The 15 T cell receptor beta chains given below trace back to one sample, sequenced in a study of response to subunit inactivated influenza vaccine. TCRdb fed the RT-PCR reads into MiXCR, producing one record per CDR3 protein. This sample has hundreds of thousands of distinct CDR3 sequences, with about 10% found just once. Here the sequenced sample was PBMCs from blood, taken on the day of vaccination. These receptors all stem from a middle-aged man who received an inactivated influenza vaccine.

This clonotype has at least ten counts. V and J are TRBV20-1 and TRBJ2-1; D call uncertain. This CDR3 has 14 amino acids. Germline CDR1 reads DFQATT; CDR2 reads SNEGSKA (reference sequence). V lost 4 bases and J lost 3, with 13 bases in between. CDR3 bases: TGCAGTGCTACCTCGGAGCAGATCTACAATGAGCAGTTCTTC. Translated, it gives CSATSEQIYNEQFF.

This clonotype was detected only a few times. The chain recombines TRBV7-2 with TRBJ1-4; perhaps TRBD1 as D (6 bases). Trimming cost V 3 bases and J 4 bases, with 12 bases left between them. Per germline, CDR1 SGHTA and CDR2 FQGNSA. This CDR3 contains 15 residues. The CDR3 is CASSFGGHRNEKLFF. The CDR3 coding sequence is TGTGCCAGCAGCTTTGGGGGACATCGTAATGAAAAACTGTTTTTT.

A few counts support this clonotype. The chain combines TRBV6-2 or TRBV6-3 with TRBJ1-1; TRBD1 is a possible D gene (6 bases). Trimming pared 0 bases from V and 4 bases from J, leaving 12 bases between. This CDR3 comprises 15 residues. Per germline, CDR1 MNHEY and CDR2 SVGEGT. In nucleotides, the CDR3 is TGTGCCAGCAGTTACTCCTGGGGGCTGCGCACTGAAGCTTTCTTT. This sequence encodes CASSYSWGLRTEAFF.

This clonotype was picked up one time. This chain links TRBV7-9 with TRBJ2-1, with D tentatively TRBD2 (6 bases). Germline CDR1 SEHNR, CDR2 FQNEAQ (reference sequence). The length of the CDR3 is 16 residues. The germline V and J ends were trimmed by 3 bases and 4 bases, with 16 bases remaining between them. The CDR3 is CASSFRGSGLYNEQFF. The CDR3 DNA reads TGTGCCAGCAGCTTCCGGGGGAGCGGTCTTTACAATGAGCAGTTCTTC.

This chain links TRBV4-1 with TRBJ2-2, with 16 bases identical to TRBD2. From germline, CDR1 is MGHRA and CDR2 YSYEKL. The CDR3 runs to 17 residues. Unmatched junction bases numbered 3, after V lost 4 bases and J lost 4 bases. CDR3 amino acids: CASSPGTSGGATGELFF. DNA for the CDR3: TGCGCCAGCAGCCCCGGGACTAGCGGGGGGGCCACCGGGGAGCTGTTTTTT.

This clonotype appeared many times. The chain is built from TRBV12-3 or TRBV12-4 and TRBJ2-1, with D possibly TRBD2 on 6 matching bases. The CDR3 loop spans 22 amino acids. Trimming pared 1 base from V and 0 bases from J, leaving 28 bases between. The CDR3 nucleotides are TGTGCCAGCAGTTTAGGATTTTCAGGAGGGAGTGAATCCGCTCTCTCCTACAATGAGCAGTTCTTC. It translates to CASSLGFSGGSESALSYNEQFF.

The chain couples TRBV6-6 to TRBJ1-5; D is uncertain. V shed 5 bases and J shed 5 bases, with 10 bases lying between them. The CDR3 consists of 13 residues. CDR1 and CDR2 (germline): MNHNY, SVGAGI (reference sequence). CDR3 residues: CASSSAFYQPQHF. The DNA of the CDR3 is TGTGCCAGCAGTAGCGCCTTTTATCAGCCCCAGCATTTT.

CDR3 nucleotides: TGTGCCAGTACCGGGACAGGGGGCGAAAAACTGTTTTTT. It specifies CASTGTGGEKLFF. The chain employs TRBV2 and TRBJ1-4, with 12 bases fitting TRBD1. Germline CDR1 is SNHLY and CDR2 is FYNNEI. Trimming removed 9 bases from V and 8 bases from J; junction bases left unmatched: 4. The CDR3 loop spans 13 amino acids.

The V call is TRBV28, the J call TRBJ1-2; D gene ambiguous. The germline V gene has CDR1 MDHEN and CDR2 SYDVKM. V lost 6 bases to trimming and J lost 2 bases, with 13 bases between them. This CDR3 contains 14 residues. The CDR3 nucleotides read TGTGCCAGCAGCCCCGGTTGGCACAACTATGGCTACACCTTC. Its protein product is CASSPGWHNYGYTF.

The sample holds many counts of this clonotype. The rearrangement uses TRBV27 and TRBJ2-7; perhaps TRBD1 as D (5 bases). V lost 10 bases and J 5 bases, leaving 18 bases between the germline ends. Germline V gives CDR1 MNHEY, CDR2 SMNVEV (reference sequence). The CDR3 length is 13 residues. In DNA form, the CDR3 reads TGTGCCACCTCCTGGGGCTTGGACAACGAGCAGTACTTC. Its translation: CATSWGLDNEQYF.

At least ten counts were recorded for this clonotype. The genes are TRBV7-9 and TRBJ2-1; D is unresolved. The CDR3 is 12 amino acids. In germline, CDR1 is SEHNR, CDR2 FQNEAQ (reference sequence). V was pared by 1 base and J by 10 bases, with 8 bases between. The CDR3 coding sequence is TGTGCCAGCAGCTTAGTAGGCAGGGAGCAGTTCTTC. Amino acid sequence: CASSLVGREQFF.

This clonotype was counted only a few times. CDR3 residues: CASRQDILAKNIQYF. CDR3 in DNA: TGTGCCAGCAGACAGGACATACTAGCCAAAAACATTCAGTACTTC. The chain links TRBV6-1 to TRBJ2-4; maybe TRBD1 (5 bases). The length of the CDR3 is 15 residues. Germline CDR1 MNHNS, CDR2 SASEGT. Trimming stripped 6 bases from V and 0 bases from J, with 12 bases between.

The rearrangement links TRBV20-1 to TRBJ2-5; 7 bases are shared with TRBD1. The germline gives CDR1 DFQATT, CDR2 SNEGSKA (reference sequence). The CDR3 has 11 amino acids. J lost 13 bases, V lost 5 bases, and 10 bases had no gene match. The CDR3 is CSAGDRGFRYF. CDR3 nucleotides: TGCAGTGCTGGGGACAGAGGATTTCGGTACTTC.

This chain connects TRBV3-1 to TRBJ2-7; D is tentatively TRBD1 or TRBD2 (5 bases each). CDR1 LGHDT and CDR2 YNNKEL come from the germline V gene (reference sequence). The ends were cut back, 0 bases at V and 3 bases at J, with 12 bases in the middle. This CDR3 region has 15 residues. In nucleotides, the CDR3 is TGTGCCAGCAGCCAAGACCCTGGGACCGTCTACGAGCAGTACTTC. This sequence encodes CASSQDPGTVYEQYF.

This clonotype occurred a few times. The chain uses TRBV30 and TRBJ2-1, with a possible D match to TRBD2 (5 bases). Trimming took off 0 bases at V and 8 bases at J, with 14 bases between the two ends. Germline CDR1 reads GTSNPN; CDR2 reads SVGIG (reference sequence). The CDR3 length is 14 residues. For the CDR3, the DNA is TGTGCCTGGAGTGTAGGGCGGGTATTCGATGAGCAGTTCTTC. Translation: CAWSVGRVFDEQFF.